The rows below give T cell receptor delta chains drawn from one sample of a study of delta chains in infants with herpesvirus infections. TCRdb re-called the RT-PCR reads via CATT. The table lists about 1,500 delta-chain clones, roughly 6.7% of them singletons, with over 3.5% in the top ten. The sequencing here drew on peripheral blood, taken at time point 1 of longitudinal follow-up. These receptors were obtained from a human donor who was a Ugandan infant, either HIV-exposed or HIV-unexposed (not recorded which). Both conserved end residues are part of each CDR3. The D gene is left open where the match is weak. Size is omitted from some rows. Given values are once, few, many or a class for expanded clones.

TRDJ1	TRDV1	medium-sized	-	CALGEQGKRNLPFWETDKLIF	TGTGCTCTTGGGGAACAGGGAAAAAGGAACTTACCCTTCTGGGAAACCGATAAACTCATCTTT
TRDJ1	TRDV3	large	-	CAKASGLPVRYSYKLIF	TGTGCCAAGGCGAGCGGGCTCCCCGTTCGGTACTCCTATAAACTCATCTTT
TRDJ1	TRDV1	large	-	CALGDLVPKTDKLIF	TGTGCTCTTGGGGATTTAGTCCCCAAAACCGATAAACTCATCTTT
TRDJ1	TRAV29/DV5	large	TRDD3	CAASATGDTRGDTDKLIF	TGTGCAGCAAGCGCGACTGGGGATACGAGGGGGGACACCGATAAACTCATCTTT
TRDJ1	TRDV1	-	TRDD3	CALGGPSCSDWGMVGSDKLIF	TGTGCTCTTGGGGGTCCTTCCTGCTCCGACTGGGGGATGGTAGGATCCGATAAACTCATCTTT
TRDJ1	TRDV1	-	TRDD3	CALGEQAWPGGYVEYTDKLIF	TGTGCTCTTGGGGAACAGGCTTGGCCTGGGGGATACGTGGAGTACACCGATAAACTCATCTTT
TRDJ3	TRDV1	few	TRDD3	CALGELMSDCLGDGWDTRQMFF	TGTGCTCTTGGGGAACTAATGTCCGATTGCCTGGGGGACGGCTGGGACACCCGACAGATGTTTTTC
TRDJ1	TRDV1	medium-sized	-	CALGDPTTDTDKLIF	TGTGCTCTTGGGGACCCTACTACGGACACCGATAAACTCATCTTT
TRDJ1	TRDV1	large	TRDD3	CALGEEAGGYAGGDKLIF	TGTGCTCTTGGGGAAGAGGCTGGGGGATACGCTGGGGGCGATAAACTCATCTTT
TRDJ1	TRDV1	-	TRDD3	CALGDPKLGLPPTGGYRTDKLIF	TGTGCTCTTGGGGATCCTAAACTCGGCCTTCCTCCTACTGGGGGATACCGGACCGATAAACTCATCTTT
TRDJ1	TRDV1	medium-sized	TRDD3	CALGELFDGIRIDTDKLIF	TGTGCTCTTGGGGAACTCTTTGACGGGATACGCATCGATACCGATAAACTCATCTTT
TRDJ1	TRDV1	few	TRDD3	CALGEHPYLYPWGSPYHFTDKLIF	TGTGCTCTTGGGGAGCATCCTTATCTTTACCCATGGGGGAGCCCCTACCATTTCACCGATAAACTCATCTTT
TRDJ1	TRDV1	medium-sized	-	CALGEGSLFTDKLIF	TGTGCTCTTGGGGAAGGAAGCCTTTTCACCGATAAACTCATCTTT
TRDJ1	TRDV1	-	-	CALGELRLETMPHTDKLIF	TGTGCTCTTGGGGAACTGCGCCTAGAAACCATGCCCCACACCGATAAACTCATCTTT
TRDJ1	TRDV1	-	TRDD3	CALGALRLGAKGERYTDKLIF	TGTGCTCTTGGGGCCCTACGACTGGGGGCCAAGGGGGAGAGGTACACCGATAAACTCATCTTT
TRDJ1	TRDV1	medium-sized	-	CALGELSRTIFKLIF	TGTGCTCTTGGGGAACTTTCCCGTACGATATTTAAACTCATCTTT
TRDJ1	TRDV1	-	TRDD3	CALGEAFLITGGWGTDKLIF	TGTGCTCTTGGGGAGGCCTTCCTCATTACTGGGGGATGGGGCACCGATAAACTCATCTTT
TRDJ2	TRDV1	large	TRDD2	CALGESKSLPSYGERGEALTAQLFF	TGTGCTCTTGGGGAATCCAAATCTCTACCTTCCTACGGGGAACGGGGGGAAGCTTTGACAGCACAACTCTTCTTT
TRDJ1	TRDV1	medium-sized	-	CALGELGHPVHPGDPKGTDKLIF	TGTGCTCTTGGGGAACTAGGGCACCCTGTCCACCCTGGGGATCCCAAGGGCACCGATAAACTCATCTTT
TRDJ1	TRDV1	large	TRDD3	CALGESWRTGIQLDTDKLIF	TGTGCTCTTGGGGAGTCATGGCGTACGGGGATACAGCTGGACACCGATAAACTCATCTTT
TRDJ1	TRDV1	medium-sized	-	CALGEQSSWYCKGDKLIF	TGTGCTCTTGGGGAACAGAGTTCGTGGTACTGCAAAGGCGATAAACTCATCTTT
TRDJ1	TRDV1	medium-sized	-	CALGELSSHHEYTDKLIF	TGTGCTCTTGGGGAACTATCTTCCCACCACGAGTACACCGATAAACTCATCTTT
TRDJ1	TRAV29/DV5	medium-sized	TRDD3	CAATLRISFTTLGDTPDKLIF	TGTGCAGCAACCCTCCGCATCTCATTCACCACACTGGGGGATACCCCCGATAAACTCATCTTT
TRDJ1	TRDV1	medium-sized	-	CALGELQELGHQGDKLIF	TGTGCTCTTGGGGAACTCCAAGAGCTGGGTCACCAGGGCGATAAACTCATCTTT
TRDJ1	TRDV1	-	-	CALGEPLTTDKLIF	TGTGCTCTTGGGGAACCCCTGACCACCGATAAACTCATCTTT
TRDJ1	TRDV1	few	-	CALGEPIPTTGDRSGDKLIF	TGTGCTCTTGGGGAACCGATTCCTACGACTGGGGATAGAAGTGGCGATAAACTCATCTTT
TRDJ1	TRDV1	large	TRDD3	CALGELSVPGGHPPGFDKLIF	TGTGCTCTTGGGGAACTAAGTGTCCCTGGGGGACACCCACCCGGGTTCGATAAACTCATCTTT
TRDJ1	TRDV1	medium-sized	TRDD3	CALGVPQFLTGGYTDKLIF	TGTGCTCTTGGGGTTCCCCAATTCCTTACTGGGGGATACACCGATAAACTCATCTTT
TRDJ1	TRDV1	-	TRDD3	CALGELVPLLGARYTDKLIF	TGTGCTCTTGGGGAACTAGTCCCCCTACTGGGGGCCCGGTACACCGATAAACTCATCTTT
TRDJ3	TRDV1	few	TRDD3	CALGDGLPRTGGLRSWDTRQMFF	TGTGCTCTTGGGGACGGCCTTCCCCGTACTGGGGGACTCCGCTCCTGGGACACCCGACAGATGTTTTTC
TRDJ2	TRDV2	medium-sized	TRDD3	CACDVLGDEALTAQLFF	TGTGCCTGTGACGTACTGGGGGATGAGGCTTTGACAGCACAACTCTTCTTT
TRDJ1	TRDV1	-	TRDD3	CALAVLLGDPDKLIF	TGTGCTCTTGCGGTCCTACTGGGGGATCCCGATAAACTCATCTTT
TRDJ1	TRDV1	large	-	CALGKSPSYPTGGYYTDKLIF	TGTGCTCTTGGGAAAAGCCCTTCCTACCCTACTGGGGGGTACTACACCGATAAACTCATCTTT
TRDJ1	TRDV1	medium-sized	-	CALGELSYPTGSPDKLIF	TGTGCTCTTGGGGAACTGTCGTATCCTACGGGCTCGCCCGATAAACTCATCTTT
TRDJ1	TRDV1	medium-sized	-	CALGELPTNVSTDKLIF	TGTGCTCTTGGGGAACTTCCTACGAACGTCTCAACCGATAAACTCATCTTT
TRDJ1	TRDV1	medium-sized	TRDD3	CALGLAPLLGWGILYTDKLIF	TGTGCTCTTGGGCTTGCACCCCTGTTGGGCTGGGGGATCCTGTACACCGATAAACTCATCTTT
TRDJ1	TRAV29/DV5	medium-sized	TRDD3	CAATRGDTLYTDKLIF	TGTGCAGCAACCCGGGGGGATACGCTTTACACCGATAAACTCATCTTT
TRDJ1	TRDV1	medium-sized	TRDD2	CALGRRPFLPAEGWYTDKLIF	TGTGCTCTTGGGAGACGACCCTTCCTACCAGCGGAGGGGTGGTACACCGATAAACTCATCTTT
TRDJ1	TRDV1	few	TRDD3	CALGELSLVLLGDTPYTDKLIF	TGTGCTCTTGGGGAACTATCCCTCGTTCTACTGGGGGATACACCCTACACCGATAAACTCATCTTT